A selection of T cell receptor beta chains follows, all from one sample in a study of T cells in Graves' hyperthyroidism and ophthalmopathy. TCRdb used MiXCR to reprocess the multiplex PCR reads, holding one entry per CDR3 protein. There are about 250,000 distinct CDR3 sequences in the sample; approximately 25% occur only once, and approximately 35% lies in the top ten. The sequenced sample consisted of blood. The receptors were sampled from a woman in her 40s with Graves' ophthalmopathy. The CDR3 runs from the conserved cysteine through the conserved F or W. A D gene is named only where the DNA matches it firmly. Not every row has a clone size; where given, it reads once, few, many or a size class.

>.|many|TRBV7-8|TRBJ2-7
TGTGCCAGCAGCTTAGTAAGCGGCCGAAGATGTAGAGAGCAGTACTTC
CASSLVSGRRCREQYF
>TRBD1|many|TRBV6-1|TRBJ1-2
TGTGCCAGCAGTGAAGTGGGGACAGAATATGGCTACACCTTC
CASSEVGTEYGYTF
>TRBD2|.|TRBV6-1|TRBJ2-5
TGTGCCAGCAGTAGGACTAGCGAGTGGGAGACCCAGTACTTC
CASSRTSEWETQYF
>.|many|TRBV27|TRBJ1-5
TGTGCCAGCAGTTTATCGAGGGGCTTCGGGGTGCCCCAGCATTTT
CASSLSRGFGVPQHF
>TRBD1|many|TRBV30|TRBJ1-2
TGTGCCTGGAGCCGGGGACAGAACTATGGCTACACCTTC
CAWSRGQNYGYTF
>.|many|TRBV29-1|TRBJ2-5
TGCAGCGTTGAGGAGGGGCTTCAAGAGACCCAGTACTTC
CSVEEGLQETQYF
>TRBD2|many|TRBV24-1|TRBJ2-1
TGTGCCACCAGTGATGTTCGAGCGGGAGAAGTTGGCAATGAGCAGTTCTTC
CATSDVRAGEVGNEQFF
>TRBD1|many|TRBV6-2/TRBV6-3|TRBJ2-4
TGTGCCAGCAGTCCGGACAGGGGATCAAACATTCAGTACTTC
CASSPDRGSNIQYF
>.|many|TRBV4-1|TRBJ2-7
TGCGCCAGCAGCCAAGTGTACGGGACCCCTTTCTACGAGCAGTACTTC
CASSQVYGTPFYEQYF
>.|.|TRBV2|TRBJ2-7
TGTGCCAGCAGGGAGGGATCGTCCTACGAGCAGTACTTC
CASREGSSYEQYF
>.|.|TRBV24-1|TRBJ1-5
TGTGCCACCAGTGATTCGTCAGGGTGGGGCAATCAGCCCCAGCATTTT
CATSDSSGWGNQPQHF
>TRBD1|many|TRBV7-9|TRBJ2-7
TGTGCCAGCAGCTTAGGGGTAGGGGACAGGGGCTACGAGCAGTACTTC
CASSLGVGDRGYEQYF
>.|many|TRBV12-3/TRBV12-4|TRBJ2-7
TGTGCCAGCAGTTTATTACAGGTCGTCGGCAGACAGTACTTC
CASSLLQVVGRQYF
>.|many|TRBV4-1|TRBJ2-2
TGCGCCAGCAGCCCTTCAGGATCCAAAGTTCCCGGGGAGCTGTTTTTT
CASSPSGSKVPGELFF
>TRBD2|many|TRBV7-9|TRBJ2-7
TGTGCCAGCAGCTTAGAGGGAGGGCTGGGCGAGCAGTACTTC
CASSLEGGLGEQYF
>.|many|TRBV12-3/TRBV12-4|TRBJ1-1
TGTGCCAGCAGTTGGGAGACTGAAGCTTTCTTT
CASSWETEAFF
>.|.|TRBV12-3/TRBV12-4|TRBJ1-2
TGTGCCAGCAGTCCCCTGGGCAGGTCCTATGGCTACACCTTC
CASSPLGRSYGYTF
>TRBD1|many|TRBV6-5|TRBJ2-7
TGTGCCAGCGGGCTCGACAGGGGTCTCTACGAGCAGTACTTC
CASGLDRGLYEQYF
>.|.|TRBV2|TRBJ2-7
TGTGCCAGCAGTCCCGGAGGGCCAGGGGGATCCTACGAGCAGTACTTC
CASSPGGPGGSYEQYF
>.|many|TRBV18|TRBJ1-2
TGTGCCAGCTCCCCCCCGGGCAGGGGTGACTATGGCTACACCTTC
CASSPPGRGDYGYTF
>TRBD2|many|TRBV11-2|TRBJ2-7
TGTGCCAGCAGCATTCGGGACTACCCGTACGAGCAGTACTTC
CASSIRDYPYEQYF
>.|many|TRBV7-6|TRBJ2-3
TGTGCCAGCAGCCCACGGGCTAGCACAGATACGCAGTATTTT
CASSPRASTDTQYF
>.|many|TRBV12-3/TRBV12-4|TRBJ1-1
TGTGCCAGCAGGTTCTTTGGTATGAACACTGAAGCTTTCTTT
CASRFFGMNTEAFF
>.|few|TRBV30|TRBJ2-1
TGTGCCTGGAGTGTTCTACCTAGCTCCTACAATGAGCAGTTCTTC
CAWSVLPSSYNEQFF
>.|many|TRBV4-1|TRBJ1-1
TGCGCCAGCAGCCAAGCAGGGGCGGGATGGAAAACTGAAGCTTTCTTT
CASSQAGAGWKTEAFF
>.|.|TRBV5-1|TRBJ2-2
TGCGCCAGCAGCTTCCGGGTAGGCAACACCGGGGAGCTGTTTTTT
CASSFRVGNTGELFF
>TRBD1|many|TRBV18|TRBJ2-7
TGTGCCAGCTCACCGGGACAGGGTAAAACCTACGAGCAGTACTTC
CASSPGQGKTYEQYF
>.|many|TRBV6-1|TRBJ2-7
TGTGCCAGCAGTAAGGGGACATCCATTACCTACGAGCAGTACTTC
CASSKGTSITYEQYF
>.|many|TRBV3-1|TRBJ1-1
TGTGCCAGCAGCCCGATGGGAGGTGAAGCTTTCTTT
CASSPMGGEAFF
>.|few|TRBV28|TRBJ1-1
TGTGCCAGCAGCCTGAGACAAATGAACACTGAAGCTTTCTTT
CASSLRQMNTEAFF
>TRBD1|many|TRBV28|TRBJ2-5
TGTGCCAGCAGACTCCCCGGACAGGTACAAGAGACCCAGTACTTC
CASRLPGQVQETQYF
>.|many|TRBV20-1|TRBJ2-5
TGCAGTGCTAGAGGGGGTGTAGGGGAGACCCAGTACTTC
CSARGGVGETQYF
>TRBD1|many|TRBV19|TRBJ2-7
TGTGCCAGTAGTCCAACGGACAGGGCGTCCTACGAGCAGTACTTC
CASSPTDRASYEQYF
>.|many|TRBV27|TRBJ2-3
TGTGCCAGCAGTTTAACTAGAACTAGCACAGATACGCAGTATTTT
CASSLTRTSTDTQYF
>.|many|TRBV3-1|TRBJ1-2
TGTGCCAGCAGCCAAGAATTGGGCAGGTTAGCTGGCTACACCTTC
CASSQELGRLAGYTF
>.|.|TRBV20-1|TRBJ2-4
TGCAGTGCTAGCAGAAGGGAACTAGCCAAAAACATTCAGTACTTC
CSASRRELAKNIQYF
>TRBD1|few|TRBV12-3/TRBV12-4|TRBJ2-7
TGTGCCAGCAGTTCCGGGGGACCCGGGACAGGGTTAGGGGGCAGGGAGCAGTACTTC
CASSSGGPGTGLGGREQYF
>.|.|TRBV28|TRBJ1-3
TGTGCCAGCACCCAGACAGGCCACCACGCCGGAAACACCATATATTTT
CASTQTGHHAGNTIYF
>.|many|TRBV18|TRBJ2-7
TGTGCCAGCTCACCGGGGGCGGGGGAACGTTACGAGCAGTACTTC
CASSPGAGERYEQYF
>TRBD2|many|TRBV6-5|TRBJ2-5
TGTGCCAGCATTTGGGGCGCGGGAGGGCCGGAGACCCAGTACTTC
CASIWGAGGPETQYF
>TRBD1|many|TRBV30|TRBJ1-1
TGTGCCTGGAGTGTCTGGGGACAGCAGAACGGTGAAGCTTTCTTT
CAWSVWGQQNGEAFF
>.|.|TRBV5-1|TRBJ2-7
TGCGCCAGCAGCCCGAGCGGCAGCAAGAGGCGGTCCTACGAGCAGTACTTC
CASSPSGSKRRSYEQYF
>.|many|TRBV2|TRBJ2-7
TGTGCCAGCAGTGCCAGCGGGCAAGCCTACGAGCAGTACTTC
CASSASGQAYEQYF
>.|many|TRBV6-6|TRBJ2-6
TGTGCCAGCAGGTTAAACAGGGACGGAATCTCTGGGGCCAACGTCCTGACTTTC
CASRLNRDGISGANVLTF
>.|few|TRBV6-1|TRBJ2-5
TGTGCCAGCAGCCCAAAGTTGGAGACCCAGTACTTC
CASSPKLETQYF
>.|.|TRBV6-2/TRBV6-3|TRBJ2-1
TGTGCCAGCACCGCCTACAATGAGCAGTTCTTC
CASTAYNEQFF
>TRBD2|many|TRBV6-2/TRBV6-3|TRBJ2-1
TGTGCCAGCAGCCGAAATCCCGGGACTAGCGCTGGTGAGCAGTTCTTC
CASSRNPGTSAGEQFF
>TRBD2|many|TRBV5-1|TRBJ2-2
TGCGCCAGCAGGCCGACTAGCCTGAACACCGGGGAGCTGTTTTTT
CASRPTSLNTGELFF
>.|many|TRBV10-3|TRBJ2-2
TGTGCCATCGCCCGGCCACCGAACACCGGGGAGCTGTTTTTT
CAIARPPNTGELFF
>.|many|TRBV12-3/TRBV12-4|TRBJ1-5
TGTGCCAGCAATTTGGGGGGGGGTGGCAATCAGCCCCAGCATTTT
CASNLGGGGNQPQHF
>TRBD1|many|TRBV7-9|TRBJ1-2
TGTGCCAGCAGCTTAGACCTGGGACAGAGCTATGGCTACACCTTC
CASSLDLGQSYGYTF
>.|many|TRBV18|TRBJ2-3
TGTGCCAGCTCACCGGAGCACACAGATACGCAGTATTTT
CASSPEHTDTQYF
>.|many|TRBV28|TRBJ1-3
TGTGCCAGCAGTTTACCGGGAAACACCATATATTTT
CASSLPGNTIYF